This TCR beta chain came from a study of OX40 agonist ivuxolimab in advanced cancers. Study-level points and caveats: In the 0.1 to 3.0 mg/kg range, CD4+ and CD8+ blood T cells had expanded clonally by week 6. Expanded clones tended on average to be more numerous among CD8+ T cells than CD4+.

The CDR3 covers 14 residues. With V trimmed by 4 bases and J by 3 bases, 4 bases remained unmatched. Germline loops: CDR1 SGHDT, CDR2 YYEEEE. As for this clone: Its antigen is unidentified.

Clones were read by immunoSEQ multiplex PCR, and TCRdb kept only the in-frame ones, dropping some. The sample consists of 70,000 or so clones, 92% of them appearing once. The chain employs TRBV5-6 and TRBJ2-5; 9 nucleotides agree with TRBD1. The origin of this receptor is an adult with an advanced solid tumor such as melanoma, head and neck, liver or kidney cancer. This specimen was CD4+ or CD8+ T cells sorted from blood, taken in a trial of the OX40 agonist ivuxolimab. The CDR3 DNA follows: TGTGCCAGCAGCCGAACAGGGGGCAAAGAGACCCAGTACTTC. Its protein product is CASSRTGGKETQYF.